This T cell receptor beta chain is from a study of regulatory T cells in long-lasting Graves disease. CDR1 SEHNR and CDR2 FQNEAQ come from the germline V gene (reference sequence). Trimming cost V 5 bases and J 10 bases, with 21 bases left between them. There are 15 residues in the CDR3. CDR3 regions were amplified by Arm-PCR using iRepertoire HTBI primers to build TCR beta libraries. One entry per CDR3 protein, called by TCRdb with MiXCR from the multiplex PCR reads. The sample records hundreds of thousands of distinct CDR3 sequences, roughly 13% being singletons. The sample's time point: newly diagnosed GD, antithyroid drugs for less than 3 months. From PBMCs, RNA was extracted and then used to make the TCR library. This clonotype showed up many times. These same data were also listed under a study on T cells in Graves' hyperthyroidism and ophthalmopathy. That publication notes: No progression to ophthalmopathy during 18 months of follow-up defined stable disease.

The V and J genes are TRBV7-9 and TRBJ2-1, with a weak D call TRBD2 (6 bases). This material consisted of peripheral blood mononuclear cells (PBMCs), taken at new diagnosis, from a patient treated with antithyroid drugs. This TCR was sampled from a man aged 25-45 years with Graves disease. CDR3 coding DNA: TGTGCCAGCAGCGAACCGGGACTGGGTACATGGGAGCAGTTCTTC. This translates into CASSEPGLGTWEQFF.